The entry below describes one T cell receptor (beta chain). The CDR3 has 14 residues. CDR1 and CDR2 from the germline V gene are MNHEY and SVGEGT. The V end was cut by 4 bases, the J end by 4 bases, with 11 bases between. The record originates from a study of T cell responses to AZD1222 COVID-19 vaccine. TCRdb's table, derived via immunoSEQ multiplex PCR, lists solely in-frame clones and lacks some. Of over 110,000 clones in the sample, under 95% were seen once. This specimen was peripheral blood, taken on day 0 of AZD1222 vaccination. This TCR was recovered from an adult in good health. The rearrangement links TRBV6-2 or TRBV6-3 to TRBJ1-5; the D is unclear. CDR3 sequence reads: CASSSKVSNQPQHF. The CDR3 coding sequence is TGTGCCAGCAGTTCGAAGGTATCTAATCAGCCCCAGCATTTT.